The following is a TCR beta chain sequence with its context. As yet, its antigen is unknown. Some clones are missing from TCRdb's copy, which holds only in-frame ones; the method was immunoSEQ multiplex PCR. The data contain over 120,000 clones, 92% of them seen just once; the ten biggest clones take up about 3.8%. There are 14 residues in the CDR3. The V gene's germline CDR1 is WSHSY and CDR2 SAAADI. V was pared by 7 bases and J by 6 bases, with 16 bases between. This sample is drawn from a study of T cell responses to AZD1222 COVID-19 vaccine. Study-level points and caveats: Baseline seropositivity occurred in only a handful of AZD1222 recipients. The span of vaccine-associated CD4 TCRs extended across spike, with dominance at 160-218 and 743-854. Spike-specific TCR breadth and depth were elevated following two AZD1222 doses.

Pooling covered second doses at about 4 or about 12 weeks. The rearrangement joins TRBV10-2 to TRBJ1-5; the D gene is possibly TRBD1 (5 bases). The receptor was isolated from an adult who received the AZD1222 COVID-19 vaccine. Sequencing used peripheral blood, obtained 28 days after the second AZD1222 dose. The CDR3 loop reads CASMSGQGGQPQHF. The CDR3 DNA is TGCGCCAGCATGTCCGGCCAGGGTGGTCAGCCCCAGCATTTT.